Presented here are 17 T cell receptor beta chains from one specimen sequenced in a study of regulatory T cells in long-lasting Graves disease (TCRdb year 2021). The library was obtained by multiplex PCR. The sample was run on an Illumina HiSeq 4000. To build TCR beta libraries, CDR3 regions were amplified by Arm-PCR using iRepertoire HTBI primers. TCRdb ran its own pipeline on the public reads, namely fastp trimming at Q25 and MiXCR clone calling, and kept in-frame beta chains. Every entry covers one CDR3 protein and lists the most common genes and DNA from its rows. This sample has approximately 400,000 distinct CDR3 sequences in its table, and 23% of those were observed once. Approximately 27% of the sample is in the top ten clones. The sample's time point label, decoded: persistent/refractory GD, antithyroid drugs over 5 years with positive TRAb. For both TCR sequencing and RNA sequencing, RNA was extracted from PBMCs using TRIzol.

The sequencing here drew on peripheral blood mononuclear cells (PBMCs), taken when the disease was refractory, from a patient treated with antithyroid drugs. The receptors were sampled from a woman between 35 and 50 years old with Graves disease. Donor details come from another sample of the same person, matched by shared clones.

This clonotype has ten or more counts. The chain carries TRBV12-3 or TRBV12-4 and TRBJ2-7; TRBD1 matches 8 bases. The ends lost 3 bases at V and 6 bases at J; junction bases unmatched: 7. This CDR3 has 14 amino acids. The CDR3 spells CASSFGQGNGEQYF. CDR3 nucleotides: TGTGCCAGCAGTTTTGGACAGGGCAACGGCGAGCAGTACTTC.

The chain couples TRBV20-1 to TRBJ1-3; 7 positions agree with TRBD1. The germline V gene has CDR1 DFQATT and CDR2 SNEGSKA (reference sequence). This CDR3 has 14 residues. Losses at the gene ends were 2 bases for V and 2 bases for J; bases not matched to a gene: 3. The CDR3, as DNA: TGCAGTGCTAGACCCACAGGGGCTGGAAACACCATATATTTT. Translation: CSARPTGAGNTIYF.

This clonotype turned up a few times. The J gene is TRBJ2-2, the V gene TRBV20-1; possible D gene TRBD2, 6 bases. Germline V gene lookup returns CDR1 DFQATT and CDR2 SNEGSKA (reference sequence). Trimming pared 3 bases from V and 5 bases from J, leaving 19 bases between. This CDR3 region has 16 residues. The chain's CDR3 is CSAREGSSLVTGELFF. For the CDR3, the DNA is TGCAGTGCTAGGGAGGGATCCAGTCTTGTGACCGGGGAGCTGTTTTTT.

The chain is built from TRBV12-5 and TRBJ1-6; no clear D gene. Germline loops: CDR1 LGHNT, CDR2 FRNRAP. Trimming took 1 base from V and 8 from J, leaving 3 bases between them. The CDR3 consists of 12 residues. The CDR3 bases are TGTGCTAGTGGTTTGGCCCATTCACCCCTCCACTTT. Translating it yields CASGLAHSPLHF.

The rearrangement links TRBV20-1 to TRBJ1-5; 9 bases line up with TRBD1. Germline V gene lookup returns CDR1 DFQATT and CDR2 SNEGSKA (reference sequence). V was pared by 0 bases and J by 5 bases, with 2 bases of the junction left unmatched. The CDR3 runs to 14 residues. CDR3 in amino acids: CSARDGQGHQPQHF. The DNA for the CDR3 is TGCAGTGCTAGAGATGGACAGGGGCATCAGCCCCAGCATTTT.

Ten or more counts support this clonotype. This sequence joins TRBV11-1 and TRBJ1-1; weak D call: TRBD1 (5 bases). This CDR3 contains 13 residues. The germline gives CDR1 SGHAT, CDR2 FQDESV (reference sequence). Trimming shortened V by 2 bases and J by 8 bases, and 12 bases separated the two germline ends. CDR3 DNA: TGTGCCAGCAGCTTAAGTTCGACAGCCGAAGCTTTCTTT. This translates into CASSLSSTAEAFF.

This clonotype was counted at least ten times. The chain links TRBV10-3 to TRBJ1-5, with D unclear. Germline V lookup: CDR1 ENHRY, CDR2 SYGVKD. Trimming cost V 4 bases and J 5 bases, with 12 bases left between them. This CDR3 region has 14 residues. The CDR3 region has the DNA TGTGCCATCAGTGTACGAGGGTTCGATCAGCCCCAGCATTTT. Protein sequence: CAISVRGFDQPQHF.

This clonotype occurred many times. The chain couples TRBV2 to TRBJ1-1; possibly TRBD1 for D (6 bases). The CDR3 loop spans 14 amino acids. Per the germline V gene, CDR1 is SNHLY and CDR2 is FYNNEI. V was cut by 2 bases and J by 4 bases, with 11 bases left in between. The CDR3 DNA sequence: TGTGCCAGCAGTGAACAGGGGATCGCCACTGAAGCTTTCTTT. Its translation is CASSEQGIATEAFF.

This clonotype was observed many times. The chain recombines TRBV19 with TRBJ2-7, with 9 bases aligning to TRBD2. The junction had 6 bases not matched to a gene; V was cut back by 1 base and J by 5 bases. CDR1 is LNHDA, CDR2 SQIVND, per germline (reference sequence). CDR3 length: 15 residues. CDR3 protein: CASSIGASGKNEQYF. The CDR3 DNA reads as TGTGCCAGTAGTATAGGCGCTAGCGGGAAGAACGAGCAGTACTTC.

In regard to this clonotype: A much more abundant neighbour one base away suggests this may be a read error. The rearrangement links TRBV28 to TRBJ1-2; 7 positions agree with TRBD1. The CDR3 extends over 12 amino acids. With V trimmed by 5 bases and J by 8 bases, 5 bases remained unmatched. In germline, CDR1 is MDHEN, CDR2 SYDVKM. CDR3 in DNA: TGTGCCAGCAGTGGAACAGGGGCCGGCTACACCTTC. Encoded protein: CASSGTGAGYTF.

The rearrangement links TRBV5-6 to TRBJ1-1, with 8 positions matching TRBD1. This CDR3 is built from 15 residues. The J segment lost 0 bases and the V segment lost 2 bases, leaving 3 bases of the junction unmatched. The germline V gene has CDR1 SGHDT and CDR2 YYEEEE. For the CDR3, the DNA is TGTGCCAGCAGCTTCGGACAGGGTTTGAACACTGAAGCTTTCTTT. Translating gives CASSFGQGLNTEAFF.

This clonotype was observed many times. CDR3: CASRWDSTNEKLFF. CDR3 sequence (DNA): TGTGCCAGCCGTTGGGACAGCACTAATGAAAAACTGTTTTTT. The chain is built from TRBV6-5 and TRBJ1-4; TRBD1 agrees at 7 bases. CDR1 and CDR2 (germline): MNHEY, SVGAGI. The CDR3 is 14 amino acids. V was clipped by 8 bases and J by 2 bases; unmatched bases: 5.

This clonotype was seen many times. The chain uses TRBV28 and TRBJ1-1; possibly TRBD1 for D (6 bases). Trimming cost V 5 bases and J 1 base, with 20 bases left between them. The germline V gene has CDR1 MDHEN and CDR2 SYDVKM. The CDR3 spans 17 residues. The CDR3 DNA reads TGTGCCAGCAGTATGCTTCACTACAGGGCAAAGAACACTGAAGCTTTCTTT. This translates into CASSMLHYRAKNTEAFF.

The rearrangement uses TRBV5-5 and TRBJ1-4, with D possibly being TRBD1 (5 bases). CDR3 size: 13 residues. Trimming left V 6 bases short and J 6 bases short, with 12 bases between. Per germline, CDR1 SGHKS and CDR2 YYEKEE (reference sequence). CDR3 loop: CASIRGVDEKLFF. CDR3 DNA sequence: TGTGCCAGCATCCGAGGGGTTGATGAAAAACTGTTTTTT.

The chain couples TRBV5-1 to TRBJ2-7; TRBD2 agrees at 8 bases. V gave up 4 bases and J gave up 2 bases; unmatched junction bases: 8. Germline CDR1 SGHRS, CDR2 YFSETQ. The CDR3 is made up of 15 amino acids. The CDR3 loop is CASSPGSGGPYEQYF. Here the CDR3 DNA reads TGCGCCAGCAGCCCTGGATCGGGGGGGCCCTACGAGCAGTACTTC.

This clonotype was counted at least ten times. This chain connects TRBV20-1 to TRBJ1-1; D uncertain. The CDR3 length is 12 residues. Deletions cut 3 bases from V and 7 bases from J, with 12 bases between. Per the germline V gene, CDR1 is DFQATT and CDR2 is SNEGSKA (reference sequence). This CDR3 is CSASWATGEAFF. CDR3 bases: TGCAGTGCTAGCTGGGCGACGGGTGAAGCTTTCTTT.

This clonotype was counted only a few times. The V call is TRBV9, the J call TRBJ1-4, with D uncertain. Germline-derived CDR1 and CDR2 are SGDLS and YYNGEE. CDR3 length: 12 residues. V lost 3 bases and J lost 8, with 8 bases in between. The CDR3 DNA sequence: TGTGCCAGCAGCGGTCAAGACGAAAAACTGTTTTTT. It codes for CASSGQDEKLFF.